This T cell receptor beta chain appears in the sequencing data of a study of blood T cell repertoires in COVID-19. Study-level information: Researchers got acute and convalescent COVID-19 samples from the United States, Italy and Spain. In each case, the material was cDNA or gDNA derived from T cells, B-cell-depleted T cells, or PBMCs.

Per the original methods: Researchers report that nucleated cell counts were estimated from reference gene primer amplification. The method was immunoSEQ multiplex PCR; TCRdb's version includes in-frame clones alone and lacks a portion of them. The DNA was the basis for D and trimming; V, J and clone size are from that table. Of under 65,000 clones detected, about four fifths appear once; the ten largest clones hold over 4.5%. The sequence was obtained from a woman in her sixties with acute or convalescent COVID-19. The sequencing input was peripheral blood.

This chain's CDR3 is CATSLRTAGSPLHF. CDR3 DNA: TGTGCCACCAGCCTACGGACAGCCGGTTCACCCCTCCACTTT. The V and J genes are TRBV15 and TRBJ1-6; tentatively, D is TRBD1 (6 bases). The CDR3 totals 14 residues. Deletions cut 5 bases from V and 9 bases from J, with 14 bases between. Germline CDR1 and CDR2: LNHNV and YYDKDF (reference sequence).